This is a list of T cell receptor beta chains from one sample in a study of T cell responses to AZD1222 COVID-19 vaccine. Clones were sequenced by immunoSEQ multiplex PCR, and TCRdb holds only the in-frame ones, with some missing. The repertoire has more than 85,000 clones, more than 70% of them found once; the top ten carry 15% to 20%. Sequences were derived from peripheral blood, sampled 28 days after the second AZD1222 dose. These receptors all come from an adult who received the AZD1222 COVID-19 vaccine. Each CDR3 is given with its conserved first and last residue. A D gene is named only where the DNA matches it firmly. Rows give clone size only sometimes, using once, few, many, or a class for an expanded clone.

once,TRBV18,TRBJ1-3,-,CASVWALGNTIYF,TGTGCCAGCGTTTGGGCCCTTGGAAACACCATATATTTT
-,TRBV28,TRBJ2-1,TRBD1,CASSTGGRTGDEQFF,TGTGCCAGCAGCACAGGGGGGCGGACTGGGGATGAGCAGTTCTTC
-,TRBV7-2,TRBJ1-3,TRBD1,CASSLITGVAGNTIYF,TGTGCCAGCAGCTTGATTACAGGGGTTGCCGGAAACACCATATATTTT
-,TRBV4-1,TRBJ2-1,-,CASSPLGLGEEEQFF,TGCGCCAGCAGCCCCCTGGGCCTCGGGGAAGAGGAGCAGTTCTTC
-,TRBV7-8,TRBJ1-5,-,CASSFDSNQPQHF,TGTGCCAGCAGCTTCGATAGCAATCAGCCCCAGCATTTT
-,TRBV29-1,TRBJ2-7,TRBD1,CSVATGGHYEQYF,TGCAGCGTGGCGACAGGGGGCCATTACGAGCAGTACTTC
-,TRBV6-4,TRBJ1-2,-,CASSDPGDGNYGYTF,TGTGCCAGCAGTGACCCTGGGGACGGCAACTATGGCTACACCTTC
-,TRBV5-1,TRBJ1-5,-,CASSLLGQPQHF,TGCGCCAGCAGCTTGTTGGGTCAGCCCCAGCATTTT
few,TRBV6-1,TRBJ2-5,-,CASSDQGGTQYF,TGTGCCAGCAGTGATCAGGGGGGGACCCAGTACTTC
-,TRBV19,TRBJ2-1,-,CASSSPPEQFF,TGTGCCAGTAGTAGCCCCCCTGAGCAGTTCTTC
-,TRBV6-2/TRBV6-3,TRBJ2-5,-,CASSYPGGGGRNF,TGTGCCAGCAGTTACCCGGGTGGGGGCGGTAGGAACTTC
-,TRBV20-1,TRBJ1-2,-,CSASMGSGGNYGYTF,TGCAGTGCTAGTATGGGGAGTGGGGGAAACTATGGCTACACCTTC
-,TRBV5-1,TRBJ2-1,-,CASSLMGVLVEQFF,TGCGCCAGCAGCTTGATGGGAGTTCTTGTTGAGCAGTTCTTC
-,TRBV28,TRBJ1-5,-,CASSLHGGGYNQPQHF,TGTGCCAGCAGTTTACACGGGGGCGGTTACAATCAGCCCCAGCATTTT
-,TRBV5-1,TRBJ2-7,-,CASSLDRTYEQYF,TGCGCCAGCAGCTTGGACAGAACCTACGAGCAGTACTTC
-,TRBV7-6,TRBJ1-5,TRBD1,CASSLGQGAIQPQHF,TGTGCCAGCAGCTTGGGACAGGGGGCGATTCAGCCCCAGCATTTT
-,TRBV30,TRBJ1-6,-,CAWSFVAGDSPLHF,TGTGCCTGGAGTTTCGTCGCAGGGGATTCACCCCTCCACTTT
-,TRBV4-1,TRBJ1-5,TRBD1,CASSHRAGTGDLSPNQPQHF,TGCGCCAGCAGCCATAGAGCCGGGACAGGGGACTTATCCCCCAATCAGCCCCAGCATTTT
-,TRBV5-4,TRBJ1-2,TRBD1,CASRAGTANDYGYTF,TGTGCCAGCAGGGCCGGGACAGCAAACGATTATGGCTACACCTTC
-,TRBV5-5,TRBJ1-2,TRBD1,CASSLGLTGQGASGYTF,TGTGCCAGCAGCTTGGGACTCACCGGACAGGGGGCTTCTGGCTACACCTTC
-,TRBV10-2,TRBJ2-7,-,CASSEGARVYEQYF,TGCGCCAGCAGTGAGGGAGCAAGGGTGTACGAGCAGTACTTC
-,TRBV3-1/TRBV3-2,TRBJ1-6,-,CASSQAKQGTYNSPLHF,TGTGCCAGCAGCCAAGCCAAACAGGGCACCTATAATTCACCCCTCCACTTT
-,TRBV30,TRBJ1-6,-,CAWSTTGTYGPLHF,TGTGCCTGGAGTACAACAGGGACTTATGGACCCCTCCACTTT
few,TRBV20-1,TRBJ2-7,-,CSASIGGGGYEQYF,TGCAGTGCTAGTATAGGGGGGGGAGGCTACGAGCAGTACTTC
-,TRBV7-8,TRBJ1-5,TRBD1,CASSFSGGNQPQHF,TGTGCCAGCAGCTTTTCAGGGGGAAATCAGCCCCAGCATTTT
-,TRBV7-3,TRBJ1-2,TRBD1,CASSGGTGRYHGYTF,TGTGCCAGCAGCGGCGGGACAGGGAGGTACCATGGCTACACCTTC
once,TRBV11-3,TRBJ2-3,TRBD2,CASSSSGRSDTQYF,TGTGCCAGCAGCTCTAGCGGGAGATCGGATACGCAGTATTTT
-,TRBV19,TRBJ1-5,-,CASRKPGASDQPQHF,TGTGCCAGTAGAAAACCAGGAGCCAGCGATCAGCCCCAGCATTTT
once,TRBV30,TRBJ1-5,-,CAWSVLGQGSQPQHF,TGTGCCTGGAGTGTACTCGGCCAGGGATCTCAGCCCCAGCATTTT
-,TRBV12-3/TRBV12-4,TRBJ2-1,-,CASSSDLVEFF,TGTGCCAGCAGTTCGGATCTGGTAGAGTTCTTC
-,TRBV5-1,TRBJ2-5,TRBD2,CASSPGMGSGSRETQYF,TGCGCCAGCAGCCCTGGTATGGGGAGCGGGAGTAGAGAGACCCAGTACTTC
once,TRBV12-3/TRBV12-4,TRBJ2-7,-,CASSLGPNYEQYF,TGTGCCAGCAGTTTGGGGCCCAACTACGAGCAGTACTTC
once,TRBV11-2,TRBJ1-1,-,CASSLNLGTEAFF,TGTGCCAGCAGCTTAAATTTGGGCACTGAAGCTTTCTTT
-,TRBV7-9,TRBJ1-1,TRBD1,CASSRQGLNTEAFF,TGTGCCAGCAGCAGACAGGGGTTGAACACTGAAGCTTTCTTT
once,TRBV5-6,TRBJ1-2,-,CASSLGTVANYGYTF,TGTGCCAGCAGCTTGGGGACAGTAGCTAACTATGGCTACACCTTC